This T cell receptor beta chain came from a study of PD-1 blockade in classical Hodgkin lymphoma. Time point given: cycle 4 day 1 (C4D1), after about 6 weeks of nivolumab. Every one of the patients relapsed after autologous stem cell transplantation (brentuximab vedotin exposure was variable). Isolated CD8+ T cells were derived from thawed PBMCs through magnetic negative selection. Clones were sequenced by immunoSEQ multiplex PCR, and TCRdb holds only the in-frame ones, with some missing. Altogether roughly 7,800 clones are present, 60% to 80% being singletons, with the ten largest covering approximately 34%. Study results and caveats: Causes of the repertoire differences remain undefined, possibly disease activity or prior therapy. TCR diversity at baseline was reported to be reduced in newly diagnosed patients relative to healthy donors.

With respect to this clone: Its antigen is not identified.

The germline CDR1 and CDR2 sequences are MDHEN and SYDVKM. Trimming took 8 bases from V and 2 from J; bases not matched to a gene: 3. The CDR3 loop spans 14 amino acids. The rearrangement links TRBV28 to TRBJ2-1, with 10 bases lining up with TRBD2. The sequence came from a human donor with classical Hodgkin lymphoma. Sequencing was performed on CD8+ T cells from blood, taken before the fourth cycle of nivolumab. CDR3 in amino acids: CASRSGRAYNEQFF. CDR3 in DNA: TGTGCCAGCCGAAGCGGGAGGGCCTACAATGAGCAGTTCTTC.